Following are 13 T cell receptor beta chains from one sample sequenced in a study of T cell repertoires in cytomegalovirus infection. Their recognized antigens are unknown. TCRdb recomputed calls from the reads with MiXCR, one row per CDR3 protein. The table has tens of thousands of distinct CDR3 sequences, approximately 24% seen once. Sequences were derived from CD8+ T cells from cultured PBMCs, sampled from culture after CMV antigen stimulation. All receptors derive from a human donor in good health (CMV status not recorded). Some clones in this sample may be carry-over from other donors' samples.

This clonotype was found many times. This chain links TRBV7-9 with TRBJ2-6; tentative D call: TRBD2 (5 bases). V was pared by 5 bases and J by 2 bases, with 10 bases between. CDR1 is SEHNR, CDR2 FQNEAQ, per germline (reference sequence). This CDR3 contains 15 residues. The CDR3 sequence is CASSASEAGANVLTF. As DNA, the CDR3 is TGTGCCAGCAGCGCCTCGGAGGCTGGGGCCAACGTCCTGACTTTC.

This clonotype was observed at least ten times. The gene calls are TRBV7-8 and TRBJ1-1, with 7 bases that match TRBD1. Germline CDR1 reads SGHVS; CDR2 reads FQNEAQ. The CDR3 has 14 residues. V trimming: 7 bases; J trimming: 5 bases; junction bases outside the gene matches: 10. This chain's CDR3 is CASNEGQGVTEAFF. CDR3 sequence (DNA): TGTGCCAGCAACGAGGGGCAGGGGGTTACTGAAGCTTTCTTT.

This clonotype was observed at least ten times. The chain employs TRBV7-8 and TRBJ2-5; 9 positions match TRBD2. The CDR3 runs to 15 residues. Losses at the gene ends were 3 bases for V and 5 bases for J; bases not matched to a gene: 7. Germline assignment: CDR1 SGHVS and CDR2 FQNEAQ. CDR3 nucleotides: TGTGCCAGCAGCTTTGGTAGCGGGAGTGGTGAGACCCAGTACTTC. This encodes CASSFGSGSGETQYF.

As to this clonotype: A much larger clone lies one base from this, so it may be a read error. The chain is built from TRBV28 and TRBJ1-2, with 8 nucleotides matching TRBD1. Germline CDR1 and CDR2: MDHEN and SYDVKM. This CDR3 is 16 amino acids long. This CDR3 reads CASSLWEDRVNYSYTF. In nucleotides, the CDR3 is TGTGCCAGCAGTTTATGGGAGGACAGGGTCAACTATAGCTACACCTTC.

V gene TRBV5-4 combines with J gene TRBJ1-5; no reliable D call. The CDR3 contains 13 residues. V was pared by 2 bases and J by 7 bases, with 10 bases between. CDR1 is SGHNT, CDR2 YYREEE, per germline (reference sequence). CDR3 nucleotide sequence: TGTGCCAGCAGCTTTGATGGGTCCCAGCCCCAGCATTTT. This encodes CASSFDGSQPQHF.

This clonotype was detected ten times or more. The rearrangement uses TRBV19 and TRBJ1-5; D gene uncertain. The V gene lost 5 bases and the J gene lost 0 bases, with 11 bases spanning the gap. This CDR3 spans 15 amino acids. Germline CDR1 reads LNHDA; CDR2 reads SQIVND (reference sequence). Here the CDR3 reads CASSPRLNSNQPQHF. The CDR3 nucleotides read TGTGCCAGTAGTCCACGACTCAATAGCAATCAGCCCCAGCATTTT.

This sequence joins TRBV7-9 and TRBJ2-7; no firm D call. There are 10 residues in the CDR3. Trimming stripped 3 bases from V and 6 bases from J, with 3 bases between. Per the germline V gene, CDR1 is SEHNR and CDR2 is FQNEAQ (reference sequence). The chain's CDR3 is CASSLTEQYF. In nucleotides, the CDR3 is TGTGCCAGCAGCTTGACCGAGCAGTACTTC. Based on the CDR3 plus reference TRBV7-9 and TRBJ2-7, the full variable domain is DTGVSQNPRHKITKRGQNVTFRCDPISEHNRLYWYRQTLGQGPEFLTYFQNEAQLEKSRLLSDRFSAERPKGSFSTLEIQRTEQGDSAMYLCASSLTEQYFGPGTRLTVT.

This clonotype occurred a few times. This chain connects TRBV27 to TRBJ2-2, with TRBD1 matching over 8 bases. This CDR3 has 15 amino acids. Trimming took 6 bases from V and 1 from J; bases not matched to a gene: 4. Per the germline V gene, CDR1 is MNHEY and CDR2 is SMNVEV (reference sequence). The DNA for the CDR3 is TGTGCCAGCAGCTCCGACAGGGGGAACACCGGGGAGCTGTTTTTT. Its protein product is CASSSDRGNTGELFF.

This chain joins TRBV4-3 and TRBJ2-7, with D perhaps matching TRBD1 or TRBD2 (5 bases each). V was cut by 0 bases and J by 3 bases, with 9 bases left in between. Germline V gene sequence: CDR1 LGHNA, CDR2 YSLEER. This CDR3 is built from 14 residues. The CDR3, as DNA: TGCGCCAGCAGCCAAGACGGGGCAGGCTACGAGCAGTACTTC. It yields the protein CASSQDGAGYEQYF.

For this clonotype: The junction departs from germline at one end; a sequencing error may be responsible. The J gene is TRBJ2-7, the V gene TRBV6-5; 10 nucleotides align to TRBD1. CDR3 size: 15 residues. CDR1 is MNHEY and CDR2 is SVGAGI in the germline V gene. CDR3 region: CAGSPGQGYSGEQYF. Here the CDR3 DNA reads TGTGCCGGCAGTCCGGGACAGGGGTATTCAGGCGAGCAGTACTTC.

This clonotype was recorded a few times. This CDR3 reads CASSLVSGDLDTQYF. The CDR3 DNA follows: TGCGCCAGCAGCTTGGTTAGCGGGGATCTAGATACGCAGTATTTT. The gene calls are TRBV5-1 and TRBJ2-3, with 8 nucleotides matching TRBD2. V shed 0 bases, J shed 5 bases, and the junction held 5 bases outside the gene matches. Germline values: CDR1 SGHRS, CDR2 YFSETQ. The CDR3 is 15 amino acids. Full variable domain (rest looked up from reference TRBV5-1 and TRBJ2-3): KAGVTQTPRYLIKTRGQQVTLSCSPISGHRSVSWYQQTPGQGLQFLFEYFSETQRNKGNFPGRFSGRQFSNSRSEMNVSTLELGDSALYLCASSLVSGDLDTQYFGPGTRLTVL.

This clonotype was seen once. CDR3 coding DNA: TGTGCCTGGACCACGACTAGCGCCTACGAGCAGTACTTC. This gives the protein CAWTTTSAYEQYF. The V gene is TRBV30, the J gene TRBJ2-7; 8 nucleotides line up with TRBD2. Per the germline V gene, CDR1 is GTSNPN and CDR2 is SVGIG (reference sequence). This CDR3 region has 13 residues. Trimming removed 4 bases from V and 2 bases from J; junction bases left unmatched: 4.

This clonotype was recorded at least ten times. The chain couples TRBV7-2 to TRBJ2-1; no clear D gene. The germline V and J ends were trimmed by 5 bases and 6 bases, with 8 bases remaining between them. The CDR3 consists of 12 residues. Germline values: CDR1 SGHTA, CDR2 FQGNSA. Here the CDR3 reads CASSDRGNEQFF. CDR3 DNA sequence: TGTGCCAGCAGCGACCGCGGCAATGAGCAGTTCTTC.